The clone carrying this T cell receptor (beta chain) was seen at least ten times. The target antigen is unknown. The record originates from a study of T cells in Graves' hyperthyroidism and ophthalmopathy. Findings of the study overall: The majority of expanded thyroid clonotypes above 0.001 also appeared in blood. Stable hyperthyroidism was separated from ophthalmopathy by a model based on 13 V-J features. Ophthalmopathy onset followed model prediction by a median around 6.9 months.

Amplification targeted TCR beta CDR3 regions from RNA transcripts. A set of HTBI primers served as the primers for a first-round RT-PCR of the TCR CDR3. TCRdb fed the multiplex PCR reads into MiXCR, producing one record per CDR3 protein. Of roughly 500,000 distinct CDR3 sequences listed, roughly 45% are singletons. Germline V CDR1 and CDR2: DFQATT, SNEGSKA (reference sequence). The CDR3 extends over 15 amino acids. V lost 3 bases and J lost 3; bases outside the gene matches: 10. Exclusion criteria comprised uncontrolled infection, other autoimmune disease, pregnancy or lactation. This clonotype was obtained from an adult woman with Graves' disease, either hyperthyroidism or ophthalmopathy (not recorded which). Sequenced sample: peripheral blood or thyroid tissue (not recorded which). V gene TRBV20-1 combines with J gene TRBJ1-1; TRBD1 agrees at 7 bases. CDR3 protein: CSASGLTGAHTEAFF. As DNA, the CDR3 is TGCAGTGCTAGTGGGCTAACAGGGGCCCACACTGAAGCTTTCTTT.